One TCR beta chain is described in this entry. Its antigen remains unidentified. Base qualities are not recorded, but no much larger clone differs from it by a single base. V is shortened by 2 bases, J by 4 bases, and the region joining them spans 17 bases. Taken from the germline V gene, the CDR1 and CDR2 loops are SGHRS and YFSETQ. Including the terminal cysteine and phenylalanine, the CDR3 comprises 16 residues. The entry retains the CDR3 DNA only, 48 bases that are in frame from base 1. These data are taken from a study of T-cell memory formation after mild COVID-19 (dated by TCRdb to about 2021). About the study as a whole: Most TCR sequence clusters were specific to one of the two donors. The cohort comprised two young, previously healthy adult volunteers, one female and one male. In a couple of donors, T-cell clones that expanded and contracted after mild COVID-19 were followed by sequencing TCRalpha and TCRbeta repertoires longitudinally. On the study overall, not on this receptor specifically: Clones contracting from day 15 to 85 had balanced CD4/CD8 phenotypes, while a second wave expanding from day 15 to 37 was biased towards CD4+. The detection of some responding clones in pre-infection memory suggests that pre-existing cross-reactive memory T cells joined the SARS-CoV-2 response. The study covered only a couple of mild cases, and larger cohorts including severe cases with pre-infection samples were considered necessary. Whether the second-wave clones peaking on day 37 were SARS-CoV-2 specific was not confirmed. Contracting CD4+ clones were found mainly in CM and EM memory subsets, while CD8+ clones were enriched in EMRA.

Ficoll-Paque density gradient centrifugation was used to isolate PBMCs. TCRdb shows the sequencer as Illumina NovaSeq 6000. Using 5'RACE with constant-segment primers, TCRalpha and TCRbeta cDNA libraries were constructed, with sample barcodes and unique molecular identifiers added in the process. RNA was extracted from every sample with Trizol reagent. Libraries were amplified in two PCR steps, with a second sample barcode and Illumina TruSeq adapters added in the second step. Libraries were sequenced on an Illumina NovaSeq with 2 x 150 bp paired-end reads. In the original analysis: The reads were demultiplexed and collapsed into UMI-guided consensus sequences using migec v1.2.7. With mixcr v2.1.11, UMI consensuses were aligned to TRA and TRB V and J templates and assembled into clonotypes. Expanded or contracted clonotypes were those called significant by both edgeR and NoisET, with noise models trained on biological replicates. For edgeR calls, the thresholds were a false discovery rate-adjusted p below 0.01 and a log2 fold-change of 1. As an exploratory analysis of dynamics, max-normalized trajectories of the 1000 most abundant clonotypes were examined with PCA combined with hierarchical clustering. Separately sequenced CD4+ and CD8+ repertoires were used to assign a CD4 or CD8 phenotype to each responding clone. The public reads were reprocessed in TCRdb via fastp at Q25 and MiXCR, keeping in-frame beta chains. Every CDR3 protein is listed once, alongside the most common genes and DNA of its rows. None of the V and J calls come from the authors' own analysis; TCRdb made them. The sample profile shows roughly 120,000 distinct CDR3 sequences; approximately 22% of them were found once. The ten top clones hold approximately 41% of the sample.

The sequence was collected from a man aged 18 to 30 who had mild COVID-19 (a few samples of this study predate the infection). The sample titles of this study are shuffled in the database, so cell type and time point are left out; the donor was told from shared clones. Sequencing was done on a sample of PBMCs or a T cell subset sorted from them (not recorded which). This chain is built from TRBV5-1 and TRBJ2-3; a weak D assignment points to TRBD2 (6 bases agree). The DNA is TGCGCCAGCAGCTTCCAGACGGGACTTGAATCAGATACGCAGTATTTT. Its translation is CASSFQTGLESDTQYF.